Each of the 15 T cell receptor beta chains below was sequenced from the same sample in a study of beta chain features in type 1 diabetes. Whole-study findings and limits: People with Type 1 diabetes carried modestly yet significantly shorter TCRB CDR3s in all four CD4+ subsets.

Expressed TCRB transcripts were sequenced, since all the RNA that had been isolated was reverse transcribed. Produced via immunoSEQ multiplex PCR; TCRdb's table is partial and in-frame only. The table has some 700,000 clones, about an eighth seen once. Which antigens these TCRs recognize remains unknown. Material for sequencing was naive CD4+ T cells from blood. The origin of the receptors is a man aged 18 to 30 with type 1 diabetes.

This clone was seen a few times. V is TRBV19 and J is TRBJ2-3; a weak D match, TRBD1 (5 bases). Trimming shortened V by 7 bases and J by 2 bases, and 16 bases separated the two germline ends. Germline V gene data show CDR1 as LNHDA and CDR2 as SQIVND (reference sequence). This CDR3 has 15 residues. DNA of the CDR3: TGTGCCAGTATGGGGCAGGGCGGATTCACAGATACGCAGTATTTT. It yields the protein CASMGQGGFTDTQYF.

This clone was recorded a few times. This sequence joins TRBV30 and TRBJ1-1; D remains unclear. The CDR3 has 11 amino acids. CDR1 and CDR2 (germline): GTSNPN, SVGIG (reference sequence). Trimming removed 3 bases from V and 5 bases from J, with 7 bases in between. CDR3 in amino acids: CAWRRETEAFF. CDR3 DNA sequence: TGTGCCTGGAGGAGGGAAACTGAAGCTTTCTTT. Variable domain in full (rest from reference TRBV30 and TRBJ1-1): SQTIHQWPATLVQPVGSPLSLECTVEGTSNPNLYWYRQAAGRGLQLLFYSVGIGQISSEVPQNLSASRPQDRQFILSSKKLLLSDSGFYLCAWRRETEAFFGQGTRLTVV.

The chain combines TRBV7-9 with TRBJ1-5; no firm D call. Trimming removed 1 base from V and 5 bases from J, with 18 bases in between. There are 17 residues in the CDR3. Germline-derived CDR1 and CDR2 are SEHNR and FQNEAQ (reference sequence). CDR3 amino acids: CASSLGGSRGGDQPQHF. The DNA of the CDR3 is TGTGCCAGCAGCTTAGGAGGTTCTCGAGGAGGAGATCAGCCCCAGCATTTT.

This chain joins TRBV30 and TRBJ2-3; weak D call: TRBD1 (5 bases). The CDR3 spans 14 residues. CDR1 is GTSNPN, CDR2 SVGIG, per germline (reference sequence). Trimming cost V 5 bases and J 2 bases, with 14 bases left between them. The CDR3 nucleotides are TGTGCCTGGGGCGTAGGGGTGTCCACAGATACGCAGTATTTT. Translated, it gives CAWGVGVSTDTQYF.

The rearrangement joins TRBV29-1 to TRBJ1-1; weak D call: TRBD1 (5 bases). The germline CDR1 and CDR2 sequences are SQVTM and ANQGSEA. V was clipped by 0 bases and J by 5 bases, with 16 bases between them. The CDR3 extends over 15 amino acids. The CDR3 coding sequence is TGCAGCGTTGAAGACGGGACGTTGGGACGAACTGAAGCTTTCTTT. Translated, it gives CSVEDGTLGRTEAFF.

The chain carries TRBV4-2 and TRBJ1-2; D is unresolved. Trimming removed 0 bases at V and 4 bases at J, with 21 bases between. Per germline, CDR1 LGHNA and CDR2 YNFKEQ. This CDR3 is built from 18 residues. CDR3 sequence: CASSQDRHPAIGGYGYTF. CDR3 sequence (DNA): TGTGCCAGCAGCCAAGATCGGCATCCGGCAATCGGAGGCTATGGCTACACCTTC.

This clone was seen a handful of times. This chain joins TRBV30 and TRBJ2-5; the D gene is possibly TRBD2 (6 bases). The CDR3 is 12 amino acids. The V end was cut by 6 bases, the J end by 4 bases, with 12 bases between. Germline-derived CDR1 and CDR2 are GTSNPN and SVGIG (reference sequence). The CDR3 coding sequence is TGTGCCTGCACGGGGGATTTAGAGACCCAGTACTTC. Protein sequence: CACTGDLETQYF.

This clone was counted a few times. The V gene is TRBV2, the J gene TRBJ2-1, with D possibly being TRBD2 (6 bases). Germline CDR1 and CDR2: SNHLY and FYNNEI. The length of the CDR3 is 15 residues. The ends were cut back, 3 bases at V and 0 bases at J, with 9 bases in the middle. CDR3 loop: CASSDPGDSYNEQFF. The CDR3 DNA reads TGTGCCAGCAGTGATCCGGGGGACTCCTACAATGAGCAGTTCTTC.

This rearrangement joins TRBV19 to TRBJ2-5; 10 bases agree with TRBD2. The CDR3 is 16 residues long. The ends lost 3 bases at V and 1 base at J; junction bases unmatched: 5. CDR1 LNHDA and CDR2 SQIVND come from the germline V gene (reference sequence). The CDR3 bases are TGTGCCAGTAGTATTAGTAGCGGGGGGTCCCAAGAGACCCAGTACTTC. Its protein product is CASSISSGGSQETQYF.

The genes are TRBV5-1 and TRBJ2-5, with a possible D match to TRBD2 (6 bases). Trimming stripped 4 bases from V and 5 bases from J, with 18 bases between. This CDR3 is 15 amino acids long. Per the germline V gene, CDR1 is SGHRS and CDR2 is YFSETQ. CDR3 sequence reads: CASSPTGTQLETQYF. CDR3 bases: TGCGCCAGCAGCCCCACCGGGACTCAATTGGAGACCCAGTACTTC.

This clone was observed a few times. The CDR3 is CASSPRTGAADTQYF. CDR3 bases: TGTGCCAGCAGCCCCCGGACAGGGGCGGCAGATACGCAGTATTTT. The rearrangement uses TRBV7-8 and TRBJ2-3, with 9 bases lining up with TRBD1. The germline CDR1 and CDR2 sequences are SGHVS and FQNEAQ. There are 15 residues in the CDR3. Unmatched junction bases numbered 7, after V lost 5 bases and J lost 4 bases.

The sample holds a few counts of this clone. The chain couples TRBV29-1 to TRBJ2-1; TRBD1 matches 7 bases. Germline CDR1 SQVTM, CDR2 ANQGSEA. CDR3 length: 17 residues. Germline trimming cut 4 bases from V and 0 bases from J; bases unmatched to any gene: 12. The CDR3 is CSVGGTAKLSSYNEQFF. CDR3 coding DNA: TGCAGCGTTGGGGGGACAGCAAAACTGAGCTCCTACAATGAGCAGTTCTTC.

This clone was counted a few times. The rearrangement links TRBV6-5 to TRBJ2-7; D might be TRBD1 (5 bases). The V end lost 0 bases, the J end lost 4 bases, and 13 bases lay between the germline ends. The germline V gene encodes CDR1 MNHEY and CDR2 SVGAGI. This CDR3 contains 15 residues. CDR3 region: CASSYSRVQRYEQYF. The CDR3 nucleotides read TGTGCCAGCAGTTACTCCAGGGTGCAGAGATACGAGCAGTACTTC.

CDR3 sequence (DNA): TGTGCCACCAGCACCGGCACAGGGGGGGCTTTCTTT. It specifies CATSTGTGGAFF. This rearrangement joins TRBV15 to TRBJ1-1, with TRBD1 matching over 8 bases. The V gene's germline CDR1 is LNHNV and CDR2 YYDKDF (reference sequence). CDR3 length equals 12 residues. The V segment lost 4 bases and the J segment 11 bases; nucleotides outside the gene matches: 6.

V is TRBV21-1 and J is TRBJ2-3. TRBV21-1 is a known pseudogene. The CDR3 spans 12 residues. The CDR3 DNA sequence: TGTGCCAGCAGCGAAGCCGACGGTACGCAGTATTTT. Translating gives CASSEADGTQYF.